Listed below are T cell receptor beta chains from one sample, sequenced in a study of OX40 agonist ivuxolimab in advanced cancers. TCRdb's copy holds only in-frame clones and misses some; the assay was immunoSEQ multiplex PCR. The sample shows under 20,000 clones, less than 85% of them seen only once. The specimen was CD4+ or CD8+ T cells sorted from blood, collected in a trial of the OX40 agonist ivuxolimab. The receptors were sampled from an adult with an advanced solid tumor such as melanoma, head and neck, liver or kidney cancer. CDR3s include the opening cysteine and the closing phenylalanine or tryptophan. Fields, in order: V gene, D gene, J gene, clone size, CDR3 protein, CDR3 DNA. D genes are given only for firm matches. The size field is filled for only some rows; it gives once, few, many or a size class.

TRBV9	TRBD2	TRBJ2-1	NA	CARSGSGLAGGVYNEQFF	TGTGCCCGCAGCGGGTCCGGGCTAGCGGGGGGGGTCTACAATGAGCAGTTCTTC
TRBV28	NA	TRBJ2-1	NA	CASSLDVNEQFF	TGTGCCAGCAGTCTGGACGTCAATGAGCAGTTCTTC
TRBV9	NA	TRBJ1-4	NA	CASSATWGVNEKLFF	TGTGCCAGCAGCGCCACTTGGGGGGTAAATGAAAAACTGTTTTTT
TRBV6-5	NA	TRBJ2-1	NA	CASSYSGSFGEQFF	TGTGCCAGCAGTTACTCGGGTAGTTTTGGCGAGCAGTTCTTC
TRBV23-1	NA	TRBJ1-5	NA	CASSQNKRSNQPQHF	TGCGCCAGCAGTCAAAATAAGAGAAGCAATCAGCCCCAGCATTTT
TRBV5-4	TRBD2	TRBJ2-3	NA	CASSQGTSLGDTQYF	TGCGCCAGCAGCCAAGGGACTAGTTTAGGAGATACGCAGTATTTT
TRBV2	NA	TRBJ1-3	NA	CASRAGGLRDNTIYF	TGTGCCAGCAGAGCAGGCGGATTGAGAGATAACACCATATATTTT
TRBV15	NA	TRBJ1-5	NA	CATSLAGNQPQHF	TGTGCCACCAGCCTGGCCGGCAATCAGCCCCAGCATTTT
TRBV7-6	NA	TRBJ1-1	NA	CASSPIENTEAFF	TGTGCCAGCAGCCCGATAGAGAACACTGAAGCTTTCTTT
TRBV5-1	NA	TRBJ2-3	NA	CASSFSTDTQYF	TGCGCCAGCAGCTTTAGCACAGATACGCAGTATTTT
TRBV27	NA	TRBJ2-3	NA	CASLDLLTDTQYF	TGTGCCAGTTTAGATCTCTTGACAGATACGCAGTATTTT
TRBV11-2	TRBD2	TRBJ2-1	NA	CASSSVLAGGYNEQFF	TGTGCCAGCAGCTCCGTTTTAGCGGGAGGCTACAATGAGCAGTTCTTC
TRBV28	TRBD1	TRBJ2-5	NA	CAILTGDETQYF	TGTGCCATCCTAACAGGGGATGAGACCCAGTACTTC
TRBV30	NA	TRBJ1-5	NA	CAWSDPNQPQHF	TGTGCCTGGAGTGACCCCAATCAGCCCCAGCATTTT
TRBV6-5	TRBD1	TRBJ1-5	NA	CASSWTGGQPQHF	TGTGCCAGCAGTTGGACAGGGGGTCAGCCCCAGCATTTT
TRBV27	NA	TRBJ1-4	NA	CASSFTGLEKLFF	TGTGCCAGCAGTTTCACCGGGCTTGAAAAACTGTTTTTT
TRBV27	NA	TRBJ1-5	NA	CASSLSAGYSNQPQHF	TGTGCCAGCAGTTTATCAGCCGGATATAGCAATCAGCCCCAGCATTTT
TRBV6-1	TRBD2	TRBJ2-7	NA	CASSERLAGLSYEQYF	TGTGCCAGCAGTGAAAGGCTAGCGGGTTTATCCTACGAGCAGTACTTC
TRBV6-6	NA	TRBJ1-1	few	CASSYELQGRNTEAFF	TGTGCCAGCAGTTACGAATTACAGGGAAGGAACACTGAAGCTTTCTTT
TRBV9	NA	TRBJ1-4	NA	CASSVGGSDEKLFF	TGTGCCAGCAGCGTAGGGGGCAGCGATGAAAAACTGTTTTTT
TRBV2	NA	TRBJ2-7	NA	CASLGRNYEQYF	TGTGCCAGCCTCGGACGAAACTACGAGCAGTACTTC
TRBV5-1	NA	TRBJ2-2	NA	CASSLDSANTGELFF	TGCGCCAGCAGCCTGGACAGCGCGAACACCGGGGAGCTGTTTTTT
TRBV7-9	NA	TRBJ2-7	NA	CASSSPERGYEQYF	TGTGCCAGCAGCTCCCCCGAGCGCGGCTACGAGCAGTACTTC
TRBV7-2	NA	TRBJ1-3	NA	CASSLAPDTALGNTIYF	TGTGCCAGCAGCTTAGCTCCGGACACCGCTCTTGGAAACACCATATATTTT
TRBV19	TRBD1	TRBJ1-2	NA	CASNPTGGGYGYTF	TGTGCCAGTAATCCTACAGGGGGCGGCTATGGCTACACCTTC
TRBV4-3	NA	TRBJ2-2	few	CASSQEFQDGPARGELFF	TGCGCCAGCAGCCAAGAGTTCCAAGATGGACCCGCACGAGGGGAGCTGTTTTTT
TRBV28	TRBD1	TRBJ2-7	NA	CASSFNPGTGAFEQYF	TGTGCCAGCAGTTTCAATCCCGGGACAGGGGCCTTCGAGCAGTACTTC
TRBV7-9	TRBD2	TRBJ2-3	NA	CASSPGLAGVADTQYF	TGTGCCAGCAGCCCGGGACTAGCGGGGGTGGCAGATACGCAGTATTTT
TRBV6-1	TRBD2	TRBJ2-5	NA	CASSEAGRVQETQYF	TGTGCCAGCAGTGAAGCTGGGAGGGTCCAAGAGACCCAGTACTTC
TRBV27	NA	TRBJ1-1	NA	CASSFTGNTEAFF	TGTGCCAGCAGTTTTACGGGGAACACTGAAGCTTTCTTT
TRBV9	TRBD1	TRBJ1-2	NA	CASRGGQVQGYGYTF	TGTGCCAGCAGAGGGGGACAGGTCCAAGGCTATGGCTACACCTTC
TRBV11-2	TRBD2	TRBJ2-7	NA	CASSLEGLAGVYEQYF	TGTGCCAGCAGCTTAGAAGGGCTAGCGGGAGTCTACGAGCAGTACTTC
TRBV7-9	NA	TRBJ2-2	NA	CASSSDGNTGELFF	TGTGCCAGCAGCTCGGACGGCAACACCGGGGAGCTGTTTTTT
TRBV9	TRBD2	TRBJ2-1	NA	CASSVGGGLAGDNEQFF	TGTGCCAGCAGCGTAGGTGGAGGACTAGCGGGAGACAATGAGCAGTTCTTC
TRBV4-1	NA	TRBJ1-1	hyperexpanded	CASSQGEEREAFF	TGCGCCAGCAGCCAAGGGGAAGAGCGTGAAGCTTTCTTT
TRBV5-1	NA	TRBJ2-5	NA	CASSPVLEETQYF	TGCGCCAGCAGCCCCGTTCTTGAAGAGACCCAGTACTTC
TRBV5-6	TRBD1	TRBJ2-7	NA	CASSMGQGYYEQYF	TGTGCCAGCAGCATGGGACAGGGTTATTACGAGCAGTACTTC
TRBV11-2	NA	TRBJ2-1	few	CASSLGTGQFF	TGTGCCAGCAGCTTAGGTACTGGGCAGTTCTTC
TRBV7-9	TRBD2	TRBJ2-7	NA	CASSPGLAGVRTYEQYF	TGTGCCAGCAGCCCCGGACTAGCGGGAGTCAGGACCTACGAGCAGTACTTC
TRBV28	NA	TRBJ2-2	NA	CASSPRDTTGELFF	TGTGCCAGCAGTCCCCGGGACACCACCGGGGAGCTGTTTTTT
TRBV10-1	NA	TRBJ1-1	NA	CASSESLGEGNTEAFF	TGCGCCAGCAGTGAGTCGTTGGGGGAGGGCAACACTGAAGCTTTCTTT
TRBV6-5	NA	TRBJ1-2	NA	CASSYSRTGDYGYTF	TGTGCCAGCAGTTACTCGAGGACGGGGGACTATGGCTACACCTTC
TRBV10-1	TRBD1	TRBJ1-2	once	CASTPGDRGHRGYTF	TGCGCCAGCACCCCAGGGGACAGGGGGCATCGTGGCTACACCTTC
TRBV5-6	NA	TRBJ2-6	NA	CASSPLPSGANVLTF	TGTGCCAGCAGCCCACTCCCCTCTGGGGCCAACGTCCTGACTTTC
TRBV13	TRBD1	TRBJ1-1	once	CASSLGDRALNTEAFF	TGTGCCAGCAGCTTAGGCGACAGGGCATTGAACACTGAAGCTTTCTTT
TRBV18	NA	TRBJ1-1	NA	CASSPPRGAKTEAFF	TGTGCCAGCTCACCACCGAGAGGGGCGAAGACTGAAGCTTTCTTT
TRBV4-1	NA	TRBJ1-2	NA	CASSQVASSVYTF	TGCGCCAGCAGCCAAGTAGCTTCCAGTGTGTACACCTTC
TRBV6-6	NA	TRBJ1-2	NA	CASTKGGTSNYGYTF	TGTGCCAGCACCAAGGGGGGGACCTCTAACTATGGCTACACCTTC
TRBV4-2	NA	TRBJ2-1	few	CASSQDISVGEQFF	TGTGCCAGCAGCCAAGATATTAGTGTGGGTGAGCAGTTCTTC
TRBV9	NA	TRBJ2-7	NA	CASSVDLDTYEQYF	TGTGCCAGCAGCGTAGACCTGGACACCTACGAGCAGTACTTC
TRBV5-1	TRBD1	TRBJ1-1	NA	CASSLALGQQNTEAFF	TGCGCCAGCAGCTTGGCCCTGGGACAGCAAAACACTGAAGCTTTCTTT
TRBV28	NA	TRBJ2-7	NA	CASSLDPAPYEQYF	TGTGCCAGCAGTTTAGACCCTGCCCCCTACGAGCAGTACTTC
TRBV9	NA	TRBJ1-1	NA	CASSSQVLNTEAFF	TGTGCCAGCAGCTCCCAGGTCTTGAACACTGAAGCTTTCTTT
TRBV19	NA	TRBJ1-5	NA	CASSLLGGAGQPQHF	TGTGCCAGTAGCCTTCTCGGGGGCGCGGGTCAGCCCCAGCATTTT